This T cell receptor beta chain emerged from a study of shared clonotypes between healthy human individuals. Germline V CDR1 and CDR2: SGHNT, YENEEA. There are 16 residues in the CDR3. After removal of 1 base from V and 2 bases from J, the junction contained 5 bases not matched to a gene. Assay: immunoSEQ multiplex PCR; the TCRdb copy retains only in-frame clones and omits some. This sample has roughly 2.2 million clones, with more than 80% found just once. The chain recombines TRBV11-3 with TRBJ2-1; 7 bases line up with TRBD2. The source material was naive CD4+ T cells from PBMCs. Subset in this sample: CD45RA+ positively selected. This TCR derives from a man between 18 and 35 years old in good health. Some clones in this sample may be carry-over from other donors' samples. CDR3 sequence: CASSLAQRGTYNEQFF. CDR3 sequence (DNA): TGTGCCAGCAGCTTAGCCCAGCGGGGCACCTACAATGAGCAGTTCTTC.